The entry that follows covers one T cell receptor beta chain sequence. This receptor's antigen is unknown. It has no much larger one-base neighbor in the sample; base qualities were not kept. Frozen genomic DNA underwent high-throughput TCRbeta CDR3 sequencing by immunoSEQ, including PCR amplification, mapping, bias correction and internal controls. Under the source paper's analysis protocol: Only productive rearrangements were retained, with each unique TCRbeta sequence defined by its CDR3 nucleotide sequence together with its V and J gene. For a sequence to be called donor-reactive, it needed a frequency of at least 0.01% and at least 5-fold expansion in CFSE-low cells compared with unstimulated pre-transplant cells. Minimum frequency thresholds were set for each subject based on the unstimulated sample with the lowest template count, ensuring at least 90% detection power. Jensen-Shannon divergence between the top 1000 TCRbeta sequences post- versus pre-transplant served as the measure of repertoire turnover. Changes in detection of donor-reactive sequences were tested with two-sided Fisher's exact tests. TCRdb stores this immuneACCESS table with in-frame sequences only. Part of the clones is absent; in the studies checked, under half of the shortfall reflects unresolved V genes, and no reason is known for the rest. For V, J and clone size, that table is used; D and trimming come from the DNA. The sample table holds 45,000 to 55,000 clones, of which less than 85% were seen once. Jointly, the top ten make up 8% to 9.5% of the sample.

V loses 8 bases at its end and J loses 5 bases; junction bases beyond the gene matches: 13. Including cysteine and phenylalanine, the CDR3 has 15 amino acids. CDR3 DNA only is kept here, 45 bases in frame from base 1. Based on the germline V gene, the CDR1 and CDR2 sequences are KGHSH and LQKENI. The sample is drawn from a study of T cell clones after liver transplantation (dated by TCRdb to about 2019). Regarding the complete study: ITN030ST, the source of the samples, was a randomized trial that attempted immunosuppression withdrawal within 2 years of liver transplantation. Blood samples were collected pre-transplant, pre-randomization before withdrawal, and post-randomization after either complete withdrawal or failed withdrawal. Three of the eight recipients were HCV-positive; the others were transplanted for non-autoimmune, non-viral indications. To count as tolerant, a recipient had to stay completely off immunosuppression for at least one year without liver enzymes climbing beyond twice the upper limit of normal. Third party-reactive TCRbeta sequences were also identified from pre-transplant MLRs to serve as an antigen-independent comparator for donor-reactive sequences. Subjects received no induction therapy and standard immunosuppression until randomization at 12-24 months post-transplant. Donor-reactive T cell clones were identified by TCRbeta sequencing following a pre-transplant mixed lymphocyte reaction and were subsequently tracked in post-transplant blood. The studied cohort comprised 8 liver transplant recipients, 3 classified as tolerant and 5 as non-tolerant. Points the paper makes about the study in general: When repertoire turnover was accounted for, significantly reduced detection of donor-reactive sequences was found in 7 of 8 subjects for CD4 and in 8 of 8 subjects for CD8. Because no allograft tissue specimens were available, donor-reactive T cells may have migrated into the graft instead of being deleted. Because of small, heterogeneous patient numbers and non-standardized post-transplant time points, the conclusions were only preliminary. The decline in donor-reactive sequences exceeded the decline in third party-reactive sequences, suggesting partial antigen-specific deletion that was unrelated to withdrawal success. In 5 of 8 subjects, regardless of tolerance or HCV status, circulating donor-reactive CD4 TCRbeta sequences dropped significantly post-transplant. Low numbers of available donor cells limited the measurable donor-reactive repertoire in a couple of subjects.

This specimen's time point label, per the study, means: pre-transplant. Thawed unstimulated PBMCs were stained for CD3, CD4 and CD8 and FACS-sorted into CD3+CD4+ and CD3+CD8+ populations. Each of the 8 studied subjects was randomized to immunosuppression withdrawal. The Qiagen DNeasy Blood and Tissue Kit was used for isolation of genomic DNA. The TCR was taken from a human donor who received a liver transplant. The V and J genes are TRBV18 and TRBJ2-5; 8 bases in the junction line up with TRBD1. Sequencing used CD4+ T cells from blood, obtained before liver transplant. CDR3 protein: CASRLQDRDVETQYF. The DNA reads TGTGCCAGCCGGCTCCAGGACAGGGATGTTGAGACCCAGTACTTC.